The entry that follows covers one T cell receptor beta chain sequence. PCRs were each spiked with synthetic TCR analog templates. The method was immunoSEQ multiplex PCR; TCRdb's version includes in-frame clones alone and lacks a portion of them. Of 35,000 to 45,000 clones detected, approximately 81% appear once; the ten largest clones hold 2.6%. The entry originates in a study of PD-L1 blockade in urothelial cancer. Whole-study context: Between 0 and 3 prior chemotherapy regimens had been given to patients.

The V end lost 3 bases, the J end lost 6 bases, and 5 bases lay between the germline ends. The CDR3 loop spans 12 amino acids. The germline CDR1 and CDR2 sequences are LNHDA and SQIVND (reference sequence). As to time point: peripheral blood 6 weeks after treatment start. The study enrolled patients with locally advanced or metastatic urothelial carcinoma. Patients yielded 1 to 8 samples each, pretreatment and on-treatment. The receptor was isolated from a man aged 70-80 years with urothelial cancer. Here the sequenced sample was PBMCs, taken around atezolizumab (anti-PD-L1) treatment. V and J are TRBV19 and TRBJ2-2; D unresolved. The chain's CDR3 is CASSMWPGELFF. The CDR3 bases are TGTGCCAGTAGTATGTGGCCCGGGGAGCTGTTTTTT.